This T cell receptor beta chain was sequenced for a study of control samples from healthy donors and cancer patients. Here immunoSEQ multiplex PCR was the method, and the copy in TCRdb shows in-frame clones only, minus some. The table includes 80,000 to 100,000 clones, 80% to 95% detected once. V lost 0 bases to trimming and J lost 1 base, with 7 bases between them. The CDR3 has 14 residues. Germline CDR1 is SGDLS and CDR2 is YYNGEE. The origin of this receptor is a human donor in good health. The donor label of this sample is uncertain. The sequenced sample consisted of blood. This chain joins TRBV9 and TRBJ1-2; D might be TRBD1 (5 bases). The CDR3 protein is CASSVAGFNYGYTF. DNA of the CDR3: TGTGCCAGCAGCGTAGCAGGGTTTAACTATGGCTACACCTTC.